The 16 T cell receptor beta chains reported below all come from one sample, sequenced in a study of blood T cells in healthy people across ages. PCR was performed a second time for about 6 to 12 cycles using a sample-barcoded 5' primer and a J-beta primer mix. TCRdb re-called the 5' RACE reads with MiXCR, one entry per CDR3 protein. The sample has 650,000 to 700,000 distinct CDR3 sequences; about 34% are singletons. Sequencing was done on a sample of blood. The receptors originated from a woman aged 80 or over in good health.

Remarks on this clonotype: A read error may produce the germline difference seen at one junction end. V usage is TRBV7-2 and J usage is TRBJ2-5; D uncertain. The CDR3 sequence is 15 residues long. Germline assignment: CDR1 SGHTA and CDR2 FQGNSA. The CDR3 DNA is TGTGCCAGCAGCACCCGACGCCTAGACCAAGAGACTCAGTACTTC. Its translation: CASSTRRLDQETQYF.

This clonotype showed up many times. The chain links TRBV5-1 to TRBJ2-7, with a tentative D call TRBD2 (5 bases). This CDR3 has 16 residues. V lost 0 bases and J 2 bases, leaving 15 bases between the germline ends. Germline V gives CDR1 SGHRS, CDR2 YFSETQ. CDR3 residues: CASSLERTRGAYEQYF. The CDR3 bases are TGCGCCAGCAGCTTGGAACGAACTCGGGGAGCCTACGAGCAGTACTTC. Based on the CDR3 plus reference TRBV5-1 and TRBJ2-7, the full variable domain is KAGVTQTPRYLIKTRGQQVTLSCSPISGHRSVSWYQQTPGQGLQFLFEYFSETQRNKGNFPGRFSGRQFSNSRSEMNVSTLELGDSALYLCASSLERTRGAYEQYFGPGTRLTVT.

About this clonotype itself: One junction end disagrees with the germline gene, perhaps due to a read error. The chain links TRBV30 to TRBJ1-2; possible D gene TRBD1, 5 bases. This CDR3 region has 13 residues. Germline assignment: CDR1 GTSNPN and CDR2 SVGIG (reference sequence). The CDR3 coding sequence is TGTGGCTGGAATGGAGGGACGGGGCACGGCTACACCTTC. This codes for CGWNGGTGHGYTF.

To note about this clonotype: Its ends do not fully match the called genes, so a read error is possible. V is TRBV7-9 and J is TRBJ2-3, with D possibly matching TRBD2 (5 bases). The CDR3 totals 17 residues. The germline CDR1 and CDR2 sequences are SEHNR and FQNEAQ (reference sequence). The DNA of the CDR3 is TGTGCCAGCAGCCGCGGTGGCTTGACTACCTACACAGATATGCAGTATTTT. It encodes CASSRGGLTTYTDMQYF.

This clonotype has at least ten counts. The chain employs TRBV12-3 or TRBV12-4 and TRBJ2-7; a possible D gene is TRBD1 (6 bases). V dropped 2 bases and J dropped 5 bases, with 13 bases sitting between them. The CDR3 spans 14 residues. CDR3 sequence (DNA): TGTGCCAGCAGTTTACCAGGGGTTCCCAACGAGCAGTACTTC. Amino acids: CASSLPGVPNEQYF.

This clonotype was picked up a small number of times. This may be a read error, as it is one base from a much larger clone. As DNA, the CDR3 is TGCGCCAGCAGCCCAAATAGTGCAACTAATGAAAAACGGTTTTTT. This sequence encodes CASSPNSATNEKRFF. This chain connects TRBV5-1 to TRBJ1-4, with unresolved D. There are 15 residues in the CDR3. Germline lookup yields CDR1 SGHRS and CDR2 YFSETQ.

This clonotype showed up just a few times. The chain joins TRBV12-3 or TRBV12-4 to TRBJ1-3, with a tentative D call TRBD1 (6 bases). Trimming shortened V by 3 bases and J by 6 bases, and 12 bases separated the two germline ends. The CDR3 has 14 residues. DNA for the CDR3: TGTGCCAGCAGTTTGGCGCAGGGGCCAAACACCATATATTTT. Translating it yields CASSLAQGPNTIYF.

This sequence joins TRBV20-1 and TRBJ2-4; TRBD1 is a possible D gene (6 bases). The CDR3 is 15 amino acids. The germline V and J ends were trimmed by 5 bases and 3 bases, with 17 bases remaining between them. Per germline, CDR1 DFQATT and CDR2 SNEGSKA (reference sequence). CDR3 bases: TGCAGTGCTCCCCGGGACACTGGAGTCAAAAACATTCAGTACTTC. Protein sequence: CSAPRDTGVKNIQYF.

This clonotype showed up many times. This chain uses TRBV2 with TRBJ2-5; the D gene could be TRBD1 or TRBD2 (6 bases each). There are 15 residues in the CDR3. Between the trimmed V and J ends, which lost 8 bases and 4 bases, there was a span of 20 bases. Germline-derived CDR1 and CDR2 are SNHLY and FYNNEI. For the CDR3, the DNA is TGTGCCAGCCGGAGGGGGGTGACCGATCGAGAGACCCAGTACTTC. The encoded protein is CASRRGVTDRETQYF.

This clonotype was seen more than once but under ten times. Possible read error: a much larger clone is one base away. The chain's CDR3 is CASTGTGNGYEQYF. CDR3 nucleotide sequence: TGTGCCAGCACGGGGACAGGGAATGGCTACGAGCAGTACTTC. V is TRBV27 and J is TRBJ2-7; 9 bases line up with TRBD1. The V and J ends lost 7 bases and 3 bases, in that order; junction bases with no gene match: 7. Per the germline V gene, CDR1 is MNHEY and CDR2 is SMNVEV (reference sequence). The CDR3 has 14 residues.

This clonotype was observed at least ten times. The V and J genes are TRBV14 and TRBJ1-2, with 7 bases fitting TRBD1. The CDR3 runs to 15 residues. Germline CDR1 and CDR2: SGHDN and FVKESK. V gave up 2 bases and J gave up 0 bases; unmatched junction bases: 3. Written as DNA, the CDR3 is TGTGCCAGCAGCCAACTTGGGACAGCTAACTATGGCTACACCTTC. Translating gives CASSQLGTANYGYTF.

About this clonotype: A much larger clone lies a single base off, so this may be a read error. V is TRBV11-2 and J is TRBJ2-5; D possibly corresponds to TRBD1 (5 bases). With the DNA end fitting TRBJ2-4 better, the J assignment may be wrong. CDR3 length: 13 amino acids. CDR1 SGHAT and CDR2 FQNNGV come from the germline V gene. The CDR3 DNA is TGTGCCAACAGCCCCAGGGCGCTAAACATTCAGTACTTC. Residues: CANSPRALNIQYF.

This clonotype came up many times. The J gene is TRBJ2-1, the V gene TRBV9; 9 bases fit TRBD2. CDR1 and CDR2 from the germline V gene are SGDLS and YYNGEE. V dropped 3 bases and J dropped 6; count of bases not matched to a gene: 7. The CDR3 consists of 15 residues. Here the CDR3 reads CASSGHGLALNEQFF. The CDR3 nucleotides read TGTGCCAGCAGCGGACATGGACTAGCGCTCAATGAGCAGTTCTTC.

Comments on this clonotype: A much larger clone sits a single nucleotide away, making a read error possible. The chain employs TRBV7-6 and TRBJ2-6; TRBD2 agrees at 9 bases. The CDR3 is made up of 17 amino acids. The germline V gene encodes CDR1 SGHVS and CDR2 FNYEAQ. CDR3 protein: CASSFSSGVSGANVRTF. CDR3 nucleotide sequence: TGTGCCAGCAGCTTTTCTAGCGGGGTTTCTGGGGCCAACGTCCGGACTTTC.

About this clonotype: A much larger clone sits a single nucleotide away, making a read error possible. The chain employs TRBV7-2 and TRBJ2-3, with D possibly matching TRBD2 (5 bases). Germline loops: CDR1 SGHTA, CDR2 FQGNSA. The CDR3 covers 13 residues. Trimming took 4 bases from V and 14 from J, leaving 19 bases between them. The CDR3 spells CASSSKNTGELYF. CDR3 bases: TGTGCCAGCAGCTCAAAGAACACCGGGGAGCTGTATTTT. Full variable domain (rest looked up from reference TRBV7-2 and TRBJ2-3): GAGVSQSPSNKVTEKGKDVELRCDPISGHTALYWYRQSLGQGLEFLIYFQGNSAPDKSGLPSDRFSAERTGGSVSTLTIQRTQQEDSAVYLCASSSKNTGELYFGPGTRLTVL.

This clonotype was seen ten or more times. The chain has TRBV5-5 and TRBJ2-7; unclear D gene. CDR3 length: 13 amino acids. V was trimmed by 0 bases and J by 3 bases, leaving 7 bases between them. From germline, CDR1 is SGHKS and CDR2 YYEKEE (reference sequence). The CDR3 spells CASSLATHYEQYF. In nucleotides, the CDR3 is TGTGCCAGCAGCTTGGCCACACACTACGAGCAGTACTTC.